Presented here are 5 T cell receptor beta chains from one specimen sequenced in a study of blood T cell repertoires in COVID-19. Profiling relied on immunoSEQ multiplex PCR, and the TCRdb table lists in-frame clones only, not all of them. The sample lists hundreds of thousands of clones, 70% to 90% occurring once. Source material: peripheral blood. The source of these receptors is a man between 18 and 35 years old with active or convalescent COVID-19.

This chain uses TRBV9 with TRBJ2-7, with a tentative D call TRBD1 (6 bases). Trimming cost V 0 bases and J 6 bases, with 16 bases left between them. The CDR3 runs to 15 residues. Per germline, CDR1 SGDLS and CDR2 YYNGEE. The CDR3 reads CASSVDARGLGEQYF. The CDR3 coding sequence is TGTGCCAGCAGCGTAGATGCCAGGGGCCTGGGCGAGCAGTACTTC.

The chain couples TRBV10-3 to TRBJ2-4; 14 nucleotides line up with TRBD2. The CDR3 runs to 18 residues. Germline V lookup: CDR1 ENHRY, CDR2 SYGVKD. The trim removed 6 bases at V and 0 bases at J, leaving 7 bases unmatched. The CDR3 sequence: CAIRAATSGGVAKNIQYF. The CDR3 DNA follows: TGTGCCATCAGGGCGGCGACTAGCGGGGGGGTAGCCAAAAACATTCAGTACTTC.

The sample holds one count of this clone. The genes are TRBV5-1 and TRBJ2-1, with TRBD1 identical over 12 bases. Losses at the gene ends were 5 bases for V and 4 bases for J; bases not matched to a gene: 7. The CDR3 is made up of 16 amino acids. Germline V gene lookup returns CDR1 SGHRS and CDR2 YFSETQ. The CDR3 coding sequence is TGCGCCAGCAGGGGACAGGGGGCTCTCGGGTACAATGAGCAGTTCTTC. Protein sequence: CASRGQGALGYNEQFF.

This chain connects TRBV6-5 to TRBJ1-1, with D possibly TRBD1 on 6 matching bases. The germline gives CDR1 MNHEY, CDR2 SVGAGI. This CDR3 spans 13 amino acids. Trimming shortened V by 7 bases and J by 0 bases, and 9 bases separated the two germline ends. CDR3 loop: CASMDRVNTEAFF. In DNA, the CDR3 is TGTGCCAGCATGGACAGAGTGAACACTGAAGCTTTCTTT.

The chain is built from TRBV4-1 and TRBJ2-1; TRBD1 might be the D (6 bases). Per the germline V gene, CDR1 is MGHRA and CDR2 is YSYEKL. CDR3 length: 16 amino acids. V lost 1 base to trimming and J lost 5 bases, with 15 bases between them. In DNA form, the CDR3 reads TGCGCCAGCAGCCAAGTGGTCAGGGGACGAGACAATGAGCAGTTCTTC. Its translation is CASSQVVRGRDNEQFF.